The rows below give T cell receptor beta chains drawn from one sample of a study of blood T cell repertoires in COVID-19. Profiling relied on immunoSEQ multiplex PCR, and the TCRdb table lists in-frame clones only, not all of them. The table records under 350,000 clones, approximately 88% of them present only once. The sample taken for sequencing was peripheral blood. These receptors were collected from a man aged 50-59 years with acute or convalescent COVID-19. CDR3s include the opening cysteine and the closing phenylalanine or tryptophan. Each record gives: D gene, J gene, V gene, clone size, CDR3 DNA, CDR3 protein. A D gene is named only where the DNA matches it firmly. Clone size is given for some rows only: seen once, a few or many times, or a class if the clone is expanded.

d_call: .
j_call: TRBJ2-7
v_call: TRBV3-1/TRBV3-2
clone_size: .
cdr3_nt: TGTGCCAGCAGCCCGGGACACTACCAGTACTTC
cdr3_aa: CASSPGHYQYF

d_call: .
j_call: TRBJ1-1
v_call: TRBV4-2
clone_size: once
cdr3_nt: TGTGCCAGCAGCCAAGATTGGGCTTTTGGGGGGGCTTTCTTT
cdr3_aa: CASSQDWAFGGAFF

d_call: .
j_call: TRBJ1-6
v_call: TRBV12-3/TRBV12-4
clone_size: .
cdr3_nt: TGTGCCAGCAGTGCAGGGTGGAATTCACCCCTCCACTTT
cdr3_aa: CASSAGWNSPLHF

d_call: .
j_call: TRBJ2-7
v_call: TRBV5-4
clone_size: once
cdr3_nt: TGTGCCAGCAGCTCCCAGGGCTGGGAGCAGTACTTC
cdr3_aa: CASSSQGWEQYF

d_call: .
j_call: TRBJ2-2
v_call: TRBV12-5
clone_size: once
cdr3_nt: TGTGCTAGTGGTTTGGGGGACATTCAGGCCGGCGGGGAGCTGTTTTTT
cdr3_aa: CASGLGDIQAGGELFF

d_call: .
j_call: TRBJ1-2
v_call: TRBV19
clone_size: .
cdr3_nt: TGTGCCAGTAGTATAGAGTCACTGGGAGCTGGCTACACCTTC
cdr3_aa: CASSIESLGAGYTF

d_call: TRBD2
j_call: TRBJ2-3
v_call: TRBV7-3
clone_size: .
cdr3_nt: TGTGCCAGCAGCTTAACGCCTAGCGGGGGCACAGATACGCAGTATTTT
cdr3_aa: CASSLTPSGGTDTQYF

d_call: .
j_call: TRBJ2-2
v_call: TRBV30
clone_size: .
cdr3_nt: TGTGCCTGGAGGGCCGGAGCGGGGGAGCTGTTTTTT
cdr3_aa: CAWRAGAGELFF

d_call: .
j_call: TRBJ2-1
v_call: TRBV6-9
clone_size: .
cdr3_nt: TGTGCCAGCAGTTGTCTCCCCCGGGGGGCGCGGGAGCAGTTCTTC
cdr3_aa: CASSCLPRGAREQFF

d_call: .
j_call: TRBJ1-1
v_call: TRBV6-5
clone_size: .
cdr3_nt: TGTGCCAGCGGCCGGGTTGAAGCTTTCTTT
cdr3_aa: CASGRVEAFF

d_call: TRBD1
j_call: TRBJ2-7
v_call: TRBV5-1
clone_size: few
cdr3_nt: TGCGCCAGCAGCCACGGACAGGGTGGGGCCTACGAGCAGTACTTC
cdr3_aa: CASSHGQGGAYEQYF

d_call: TRBD2
j_call: TRBJ2-5
v_call: TRBV6-1
clone_size: .
cdr3_nt: TGTGCCAGCAGTGAAGGAGATAGCGGGGGCACGGAGACCCAGTACTTC
cdr3_aa: CASSEGDSGGTETQYF

d_call: .
j_call: TRBJ1-6
v_call: TRBV4-1
clone_size: .
cdr3_nt: TGCGCCAGCAGCCAAGTTGAGGTCTCACCCCTCCACTTT
cdr3_aa: CASSQVEVSPLHF

d_call: .
j_call: TRBJ1-1
v_call: TRBV30
clone_size: few
cdr3_nt: TGTGCCTGTGTACGGGATGGCAGAACTGAAGCTTTCTTT
cdr3_aa: CACVRDGRTEAFF

d_call: .
j_call: TRBJ1-5
v_call: TRBV30
clone_size: .
cdr3_nt: TGTGCCTGGACCCCCCGGGGGGGGGTGGGTCAGCCCCAGCATTTT
cdr3_aa: CAWTPRGGVGQPQHF

d_call: .
j_call: TRBJ2-7
v_call: TRBV20-1
clone_size: .
cdr3_nt: TGCAGTGCTAGTGGGGGGCTCTACGAGCAGTACTTC
cdr3_aa: CSASGGLYEQYF

d_call: .
j_call: TRBJ2-5
v_call: TRBV19
clone_size: .
cdr3_nt: TGTGCCAGTAGTATAGGGGGACATAGGGAGACCCAGTACTTC
cdr3_aa: CASSIGGHRETQYF

d_call: .
j_call: TRBJ2-1
v_call: TRBV7-3
clone_size: .
cdr3_nt: TGTGCCAGCAGCTCATCAGGATTCTCCTACAATGAGCAGTTCTTC
cdr3_aa: CASSSSGFSYNEQFF

d_call: TRBD1
j_call: TRBJ2-2
v_call: TRBV6-5
clone_size: .
cdr3_nt: TGTGCCAGCGGACAGGGGAGCACCGGGGAGCTGTTTTTT
cdr3_aa: CASGQGSTGELFF

d_call: .
j_call: TRBJ2-5
v_call: TRBV15
clone_size: .
cdr3_nt: TGTGCCACCAGCAACACACCATGGGAGTACCAAGAGACCCAGTACTTC
cdr3_aa: CATSNTPWEYQETQYF

d_call: TRBD1
j_call: TRBJ1-4
v_call: TRBV5-1
clone_size: .
cdr3_nt: TGCGCCAGCAGCCCGCCGACAGGGGATACGACAACTAATGAAAAACTGTTTTTT
cdr3_aa: CASSPPTGDTTTNEKLFF

d_call: TRBD1
j_call: TRBJ1-5
v_call: TRBV19
clone_size: .
cdr3_nt: TGTGCCAGCCGGGACAGGGGGTTTACGAGCAATCAGCCCCAGCATTTT
cdr3_aa: CASRDRGFTSNQPQHF

d_call: .
j_call: TRBJ2-5
v_call: TRBV19
clone_size: .
cdr3_nt: TGTGCCAGTGGGTACATGGGCAGGGAAGAGACCCAGTACTTC
cdr3_aa: CASGYMGREETQYF

d_call: TRBD1
j_call: TRBJ2-1
v_call: TRBV30
clone_size: few
cdr3_nt: TGTGCCTGCCACAGGGGCAGCTACAATGAGCAGTTCTTC
cdr3_aa: CACHRGSYNEQFF

d_call: .
j_call: TRBJ2-2
v_call: TRBV28
clone_size: .
cdr3_nt: TGTGCCAGCAGTACCCTAGGGGCCCCGACGAACACCGGGGAGCTGTTTTTT
cdr3_aa: CASSTLGAPTNTGELFF

d_call: .
j_call: TRBJ2-3
v_call: TRBV6-5
clone_size: .
cdr3_nt: TGTGCCAGCAGGGGGCGAATAACAGATACGCAGTATTTT
cdr3_aa: CASRGRITDTQYF

d_call: .
j_call: TRBJ1-1
v_call: TRBV19
clone_size: .
cdr3_nt: TGTGCCAGTAGTATTGGAGGGTTTGGCACTGAAGCTTTCTTT
cdr3_aa: CASSIGGFGTEAFF

d_call: TRBD1
j_call: TRBJ1-1
v_call: TRBV7-8
clone_size: .
cdr3_nt: TGTGCCAGCAGGCTGGACAGGGCCACTGAAGCTTTCTTT
cdr3_aa: CASRLDRATEAFF

d_call: TRBD1
j_call: TRBJ2-7
v_call: TRBV15
clone_size: .
cdr3_nt: TGTGCCACCAGCAGAGAGGACAGGGAAAGCTCCTACGAGCAGTACTTC
cdr3_aa: CATSREDRESSYEQYF

d_call: .
j_call: TRBJ1-3
v_call: TRBV18
clone_size: .
cdr3_nt: TGTGCCAGCTCATTCGGAGGTGGGGAGTCCGGAAACACCATATATTTT
cdr3_aa: CASSFGGGESGNTIYF

d_call: .
j_call: TRBJ1-2
v_call: TRBV3-1/TRBV3-2
clone_size: .
cdr3_nt: TGTGCCAGCAGCCAAGGGAGGGGCTTCTATGGCTACACCTTC
cdr3_aa: CASSQGRGFYGYTF

d_call: .
j_call: TRBJ1-3
v_call: TRBV27
clone_size: .
cdr3_nt: TGTGCCAGCAGCCCGAGTCCACTAAACACCATATATTTT
cdr3_aa: CASSPSPLNTIYF

d_call: .
j_call: TRBJ2-5
v_call: TRBV5-6
clone_size: once
cdr3_nt: TGTGCCAGCAGCTTGCCCCCAGGGGTCAAAGAGACCCAGTACTTC
cdr3_aa: CASSLPPGVKETQYF

d_call: TRBD1
j_call: TRBJ2-1
v_call: TRBV10-1
clone_size: .
cdr3_nt: TGCGCCAGCAGTGAGAGGGGACAGACGCATGAGCAGTTCTTC
cdr3_aa: CASSERGQTHEQFF

d_call: TRBD1
j_call: TRBJ1-2
v_call: TRBV19
clone_size: .
cdr3_nt: TGTGCCAGTAGTGCCCCGGGACAGGGGAGCTATGGCTACACCTTC
cdr3_aa: CASSAPGQGSYGYTF

d_call: TRBD1
j_call: TRBJ2-7
v_call: TRBV2
clone_size: few
cdr3_nt: TGTGCCAGCAGTGAATGGGACAGGGTCTACGAGCAGTACTTC
cdr3_aa: CASSEWDRVYEQYF

d_call: .
j_call: TRBJ1-5
v_call: TRBV5-4
clone_size: .
cdr3_nt: TGTGCCAGCAGCGAAACACCCGATCAGCCCCAGCATTTT
cdr3_aa: CASSETPDQPQHF

d_call: TRBD2
j_call: TRBJ2-3
v_call: TRBV10-1
clone_size: .
cdr3_nt: TGCGCCAGCAGTGCGAAGCGGGGGGCAGGCACAGATACGCAGTATTTT
cdr3_aa: CASSAKRGAGTDTQYF

d_call: .
j_call: TRBJ2-2
v_call: TRBV3-1/TRBV3-2
clone_size: .
cdr3_nt: TGTGCCAGCAGCCAAAGTCGGGGGGAGCTGTTTTTT
cdr3_aa: CASSQSRGELFF

d_call: TRBD1
j_call: TRBJ1-5
v_call: TRBV5-1
clone_size: .
cdr3_nt: TGCGCCAGCAGCAGGGGGACAGCAAGCAATCAGCCCCAGCATTTT
cdr3_aa: CASSRGTASNQPQHF

d_call: .
j_call: TRBJ2-7
v_call: TRBV27
clone_size: .
cdr3_nt: TGTGCCAGCAGTTTGCGCCCCAGGTACGAGCAGTACTTC
cdr3_aa: CASSLRPRYEQYF

d_call: TRBD2
j_call: TRBJ2-5
v_call: TRBV4-2
clone_size: .
cdr3_nt: TGTGCCAGCAGCCAGGCGACACTAGCGGGGGAAGAGACCCAGTACTTC
cdr3_aa: CASSQATLAGEETQYF

d_call: TRBD2
j_call: TRBJ2-3
v_call: TRBV11-3
clone_size: .
cdr3_nt: TGTGCCAGCAGCTTAGGCGGGGGGGCAAGGTATTTT
cdr3_aa: CASSLGGGARYF

d_call: .
j_call: TRBJ2-5
v_call: TRBV2
clone_size: .
cdr3_nt: TGTGCCAGCAGTGCCTCGAACAGGCTGGAGACCCAGTACTTC
cdr3_aa: CASSASNRLETQYF

d_call: TRBD1
j_call: TRBJ1-5
v_call: TRBV2
clone_size: .
cdr3_nt: TGTGCCTCCTCCCGGGACAGCCAAAATCAGCCCCAGCATTTT
cdr3_aa: CASSRDSQNQPQHF

d_call: TRBD1
j_call: TRBJ2-3
v_call: TRBV5-1
clone_size: .
cdr3_nt: TGCGCCAGCAGCCCCGACAGGGGTGACACAGATACGCAGTATTTT
cdr3_aa: CASSPDRGDTDTQYF

d_call: TRBD1
j_call: TRBJ1-1
v_call: TRBV5-1
clone_size: .
cdr3_nt: TGCGCCAGCAGCGCCAGACAGGGGAGCGGCACTGAAGCTTTCTTT
cdr3_aa: CASSARQGSGTEAFF

d_call: .
j_call: TRBJ2-1
v_call: TRBV5-1
clone_size: .
cdr3_nt: TGCGCCAGCGGCCTCGGATGGGAGTACAATGAGCAGTTCTTC
cdr3_aa: CASGLGWEYNEQFF

d_call: .
j_call: TRBJ2-2
v_call: TRBV7-3
clone_size: .
cdr3_nt: TGTGCCAGCACCATATATGGGGGGTCGTACACCGGGGAGCTGTTTTTT
cdr3_aa: CASTIYGGSYTGELFF